This TCR beta chain was profiled in a study of beta chain features in type 1 diabetes. About the research overall: The study examined 90 million to 130 million sorted cells across all samples.

Deletions cut 3 bases from V and 0 bases from J, with 13 bases between. The germline CDR1 and CDR2 sequences are SGHRS and YFSETQ. This CDR3 is 15 amino acids long. The sample holds a few counts of this clone. The antigen is not known. Since all of the isolated RNA was reverse transcribed, expressed TCRB transcripts were what got sequenced. Data came from immunoSEQ multiplex PCR; TCRdb stores just in-frame clones and leaves some out. This sample yields hundreds of thousands of clones, of which 10% to 15% are seen a single time; over 0.008% belongs to the top ten. Study conclusions and caveats: Moderate yet significant TCRB CDR3 shortening was seen in Type 1 diabetes patients in all four CD4+ subsets.

The sequence was obtained from a woman younger than 35 with type 1 diabetes. J is TRBJ2-7 and V is TRBV5-1; D possibly corresponds to TRBD1 (6 bases). Sequenced material: naive CD4+ T cells from blood. CDR3 sequence: CASSYTGTPSYEQYF. As DNA, the CDR3 is TGCGCCAGCAGCTACACGGGGACACCCTCCTACGAGCAGTACTTC.